The rows below give T cell receptor beta chains drawn from one sample of a study of identical twins. From the 5' RACE reads, TCRdb called clonotypes with MiXCR, one entry per CDR3 protein. The sample has 550,000 to 800,000 distinct CDR3 sequences, just over 7% seen once. In addition, the sample was reused for a study of yellow fever vaccine responses in identical twins.

The sequenced material came from PBMCs. These receptors originate from a woman younger than 30 in good health. The CDR3 runs from the conserved cysteine through the conserved F or W. A D gene is named only where the DNA matches it firmly. The size of a clone is reported for some rows only, either as once, few or many, or as a class for expanded clones.

J gene: TRBJ2-7
D gene: NA
V gene: TRBV7-8
clone size: many
CDR3 DNA: TGTGCCAGCAGCTTATGGGTTCAACAGGGATGGCACGAGCAGTACTTC
CDR3 protein: CASSLWVQQGWHEQYF

J gene: TRBJ2-7
D gene: NA
V gene: TRBV5-1
clone size: many
CDR3 DNA: TGCGCCAGCAGTTATAGACAGGTCCACGAGCAGTACTTC
CDR3 protein: CASSYRQVHEQYF

J gene: TRBJ2-6
D gene: TRBD1
V gene: TRBV18
clone size: few
CDR3 DNA: TGTGCCAGCTCACCTGAACAGGGGTTGGCTGGGGCCAACGTCCTGACTTTC
CDR3 protein: CASSPEQGLAGANVLTF

J gene: TRBJ2-1
D gene: NA
V gene: TRBV29-1
clone size: few
CDR3 DNA: TGCAGCGTTGCCACCTATGAGCAGTTCTTC
CDR3 protein: CSVATYEQFF

J gene: TRBJ2-5
D gene: TRBD2
V gene: TRBV12-3/TRBV12-4
clone size: many
CDR3 DNA: TGTGCCAGCACCCCCACTAGCGGGAGGGCAACTATGTCGAAGACCCAGTACTTC
CDR3 protein: CASTPTSGRATMSKTQYF

J gene: TRBJ1-1
D gene: NA
V gene: TRBV29-1
clone size: NA
CDR3 DNA: TGCAGCGCCCATCTGGCAGGAAACACTGAAGCTTTCTTT
CDR3 protein: CSAHLAGNTEAFF

J gene: TRBJ2-2
D gene: TRBD2
V gene: TRBV4-1
clone size: few
CDR3 DNA: TGCGCCAGCAGCCAAGATAGAGTGGTAGCGGGAGGTAGGGCCGGGGAGCTGTTTTTT
CDR3 protein: CASSQDRVVAGGRAGELFF

J gene: TRBJ2-3
D gene: TRBD2
V gene: TRBV12-3/TRBV12-4
clone size: NA
CDR3 DNA: TGTACCAGCAGTTTAGCGCTTTTTAGCGGGCTTAGCACAGATACGCAGTATTTT
CDR3 protein: CTSSLALFSGLSTDTQYF

J gene: TRBJ2-1
D gene: TRBD2
V gene: TRBV6-5
clone size: NA
CDR3 DNA: TGTGCCAGCAGTTACATGGGGACTAGCGGGAGGGACTCCTACAATGAGCAGTTCTTC
CDR3 protein: CASSYMGTSGRDSYNEQFF

J gene: TRBJ2-1
D gene: NA
V gene: TRBV9
clone size: NA
CDR3 DNA: TGTGCCAGCAGCAGCCGGGCCCTGGACAATGAGCAGCTCTTC
CDR3 protein: CASSSRALDNEQLF

J gene: TRBJ2-5
D gene: NA
V gene: TRBV6-1
clone size: NA
CDR3 DNA: TGTGCCAGCAGTCGGTGGCGTCAAGAGACCCAGTACTTC
CDR3 protein: CASSRWRQETQYF

J gene: TRBJ2-7
D gene: TRBD2
V gene: TRBV29-1
clone size: many
CDR3 DNA: TGCAGCGTTGGGTCTAGCGGGTCCTACTCCTACGAGCAGTACTTC
CDR3 protein: CSVGSSGSYSYEQYF

J gene: TRBJ2-5
D gene: TRBD2
V gene: TRBV7-9
clone size: few
CDR3 DNA: TGTGCCAGCAGCGAGGGGACTAGCGTAGTAGAGACCCAGTACTTC
CDR3 protein: CASSEGTSVVETQYF

J gene: TRBJ2-3
D gene: TRBD2
V gene: TRBV7-9
clone size: few
CDR3 DNA: TGTGCCAGCAGCATTGGACTAGCGAATACAGATACGCAGTATTTT
CDR3 protein: CASSIGLANTDTQYF

J gene: TRBJ2-5
D gene: NA
V gene: TRBV7-6
clone size: NA
CDR3 DNA: TGTGCCAGCAGCTTAGTCGTCTTGGGTAGACAAGAGACCCAGTACTTC
CDR3 protein: CASSLVVLGRQETQYF

J gene: TRBJ2-5
D gene: NA
V gene: TRBV20-1
clone size: NA
CDR3 DNA: TGCAGTGCTAGTCTTAGCGGCGGCCCTTGGGAGACCCAGTACTTC
CDR3 protein: CSASLSGGPWETQYF

J gene: TRBJ2-5
D gene: NA
V gene: TRBV25-1
clone size: few
CDR3 DNA: TGTGCCAGCAGTGAGGCGTTGACTCCGCAAGAGACCCAGTACTTC
CDR3 protein: CASSEALTPQETQYF

J gene: TRBJ2-5
D gene: TRBD2
V gene: TRBV28
clone size: few
CDR3 DNA: TGTGCCAGCAGCTCCCCGGGGGGGCTAGAGACCCAGTACTTC
CDR3 protein: CASSSPGGLETQYF

J gene: TRBJ1-1
D gene: NA
V gene: TRBV14
clone size: NA
CDR3 DNA: TGTGCCAGCAGCCCTCGGATGCTGAACACTGAAGCTTTCTTT
CDR3 protein: CASSPRMLNTEAFF

J gene: TRBJ2-1
D gene: TRBD2
V gene: TRBV20-1
clone size: NA
CDR3 DNA: TGCTGTGCTAGAGGAGGGAGCGGGGGGGCCGGGGATGAGCAGTTCTTC
CDR3 protein: CCARGGSGGAGDEQFF

J gene: TRBJ2-3
D gene: NA
V gene: TRBV5-1
clone size: NA
CDR3 DNA: TGCGCCAGCAGCCTGTGGGGTTACACAGATACGCAGTATTTT
CDR3 protein: CASSLWGYTDTQYF

J gene: TRBJ1-4
D gene: NA
V gene: TRBV7-6
clone size: many
CDR3 DNA: TGTGCCAGCAGCTACTCGGCCACGGTTGATGAAAAACTGTTTTTT
CDR3 protein: CASSYSATVDEKLFF

J gene: TRBJ2-5
D gene: NA
V gene: TRBV6-4
clone size: once
CDR3 DNA: TGTGCCAGCGGAAGGATTAAAGAGACCCAGTACTTC
CDR3 protein: CASGRIKETQYF

J gene: TRBJ1-2
D gene: TRBD1
V gene: TRBV12-3/TRBV12-4
clone size: NA
CDR3 DNA: TGTGCCAGCAGTGACGACAGGGCGAGAGGCTACACCTTC
CDR3 protein: CASSDDRARGYTF

J gene: TRBJ2-1
D gene: NA
V gene: TRBV12-5
clone size: few
CDR3 DNA: TGTGCTAGTGGTTTACCCCCCGGGGACAATGAGCAGTTCTTC
CDR3 protein: CASGLPPGDNEQFF

J gene: TRBJ2-7
D gene: NA
V gene: TRBV7-9
clone size: many
CDR3 DNA: TGTGCCAGCAGCTCCCGGACAGACTCCTACGAGCAGTACTTC
CDR3 protein: CASSSRTDSYEQYF

J gene: TRBJ2-5
D gene: NA
V gene: TRBV12-3/TRBV12-4
clone size: many
CDR3 DNA: TGTGCCAGCAGTCCTCGTCAGGGGGGGCGAGAGACCCAGTACTTC
CDR3 protein: CASSPRQGGRETQYF

J gene: TRBJ2-4
D gene: NA
V gene: TRBV28
clone size: few
CDR3 DNA: TGTGCCAGTAGCCGGGGGGCCCTTTTCTTAGCCAAAAACATTCAGTACTTC
CDR3 protein: CASSRGALFLAKNIQYF

J gene: TRBJ2-5
D gene: TRBD2
V gene: TRBV5-1
clone size: NA
CDR3 DNA: TGCGCCAGCAGCTTGGTGGTACTAGCGGGAATCCCGGTGGAGACCCAGTACTTC
CDR3 protein: CASSLVVLAGIPVETQYF

J gene: TRBJ2-5
D gene: TRBD1
V gene: TRBV5-1
clone size: NA
CDR3 DNA: TGCGCCAGCAGCTCCGGGTGGGACAGGGGGCGTGGAGAGACCCAGTACTTC
CDR3 protein: CASSSGWDRGRGETQYF

J gene: TRBJ2-7
D gene: NA
V gene: TRBV28
clone size: few
CDR3 DNA: TGTGCCAGCACTCCCCGGGACCTCGGGCGCGAGCAGTACTTC
CDR3 protein: CASTPRDLGREQYF

J gene: TRBJ1-2
D gene: NA
V gene: TRBV18
clone size: NA
CDR3 DNA: TGTGCCAGCTCACCAAAGCAGACCTATGGCTACACCTTC
CDR3 protein: CASSPKQTYGYTF

J gene: TRBJ1-2
D gene: TRBD1
V gene: TRBV12-3/TRBV12-4
clone size: few
CDR3 DNA: TGTGCCAGCAGCCGGCTCGAGGGGGCGAACTATGGCTACACCTTC
CDR3 protein: CASSRLEGANYGYTF

J gene: TRBJ2-1
D gene: TRBD2
V gene: TRBV19
clone size: NA
CDR3 DNA: TGTGCCAGTACGGGTAGCGGGAGTAGGAATGAGCAGTTCTTC
CDR3 protein: CASTGSGSRNEQFF

J gene: TRBJ2-5
D gene: TRBD2
V gene: TRBV24-1
clone size: NA
CDR3 DNA: TGTGCCACCAGTGATCCGGGACTAGCGAAGGGAGACGGGGCCCAGTACTTC
CDR3 protein: CATSDPGLAKGDGAQYF

J gene: TRBJ1-5
D gene: NA
V gene: TRBV20-1
clone size: NA
CDR3 DNA: TGCAGTGCTAGACCCCAATGGGGCAGGGAGGGATATAGCAATCAGCCCCAGCATTTT
CDR3 protein: CSARPQWGREGYSNQPQHF

J gene: TRBJ1-5
D gene: NA
V gene: TRBV20-1
clone size: many
CDR3 DNA: TGCAGTGCTAGGGGGGGGCGCAGCAATCAGCCCCAGCATTTT
CDR3 protein: CSARGGRSNQPQHF

J gene: TRBJ1-2
D gene: TRBD1
V gene: TRBV29-1
clone size: many
CDR3 DNA: TGCAGCGTTGACGAACCCCCGGGACAGGGGGCGAAGATCTATGGCTACACCTTC
CDR3 protein: CSVDEPPGQGAKIYGYTF

J gene: TRBJ1-5
D gene: NA
V gene: TRBV4-1
clone size: many
CDR3 DNA: TGCGCCAGCGACCCGGGCGGGGGGGGTCAGCCCCAGCATTTT
CDR3 protein: CASDPGGGGQPQHF

J gene: TRBJ1-1
D gene: NA
V gene: TRBV12-5
clone size: few
CDR3 DNA: TGTGCTAGTGGTTTCGGCCGAGGGGACACTGAAGCTTTCTTT
CDR3 protein: CASGFGRGDTEAFF

J gene: TRBJ1-1
D gene: NA
V gene: TRBV28
clone size: many
CDR3 DNA: TGTGCCAGCAGTCCGAGGGGTCGGCAAGCGATTCTGGACACTGAAGCTTTCTTT
CDR3 protein: CASSPRGRQAILDTEAFF

J gene: TRBJ2-1
D gene: TRBD2
V gene: TRBV4-1
clone size: many
CDR3 DNA: TGCGCCAGCAGCCAAGGGCTTCGGGTAGGCCCGACTAGCGGGAGGGCTAATGAGCAGTTCTTC
CDR3 protein: CASSQGLRVGPTSGRANEQFF

J gene: TRBJ2-1
D gene: NA
V gene: TRBV5-1
clone size: few
CDR3 DNA: TGCGCCAGCAGTAGGCAGGGTGAATACAATGAGCAGTTCTTC
CDR3 protein: CASSRQGEYNEQFF

J gene: TRBJ1-2
D gene: NA
V gene: TRBV29-1
clone size: few
CDR3 DNA: TGCAGCTCCACGGACAGCAACTATGGCTACACCTTC
CDR3 protein: CSSTDSNYGYTF

J gene: TRBJ2-5
D gene: NA
V gene: TRBV18
clone size: few
CDR3 DNA: TGTGCCAGCTCGGAAACTTGGGGAGAGACCCAGTACTTC
CDR3 protein: CASSETWGETQYF

J gene: TRBJ2-7
D gene: NA
V gene: TRBV10-3
clone size: few
CDR3 DNA: TGTGCCATCAGTGGACAAGACTTAATTACCTACGAGCAGTACTTC
CDR3 protein: CAISGQDLITYEQYF

J gene: TRBJ2-1
D gene: TRBD2
V gene: TRBV4-1
clone size: few
CDR3 DNA: TGCGCCAGCAGCCAAACTTTAGGGTCTAGCGGGAGTTTAAGATACAATGAGCAGTTCTTC
CDR3 protein: CASSQTLGSSGSLRYNEQFF